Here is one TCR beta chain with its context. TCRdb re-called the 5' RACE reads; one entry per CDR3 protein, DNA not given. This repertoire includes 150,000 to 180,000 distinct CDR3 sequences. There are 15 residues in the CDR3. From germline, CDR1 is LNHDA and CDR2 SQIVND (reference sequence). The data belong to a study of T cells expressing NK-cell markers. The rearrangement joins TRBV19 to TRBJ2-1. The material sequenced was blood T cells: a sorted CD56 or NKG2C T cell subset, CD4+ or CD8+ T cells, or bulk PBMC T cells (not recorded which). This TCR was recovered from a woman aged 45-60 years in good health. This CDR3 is CASSFGHGPYNEQFF.